A selection of T cell receptor beta chains follows, all from one sample in a study of a mutant IDH1 vaccine in newly diagnosed glioma. These receptors are not linked to any known antigen. TCRdb's copy holds only in-frame clones and misses some; the assay was immunoSEQ multiplex PCR. The data hold about 26,000 clones, with approximately 87% observed a single time. Specimen: PBMCs, collected from a glioma patient whose treatment included an IDH1 peptide vaccine. These receptors all come from a man aged 25-45 years with glioma. Each CDR3 is given with its conserved first and last residue. Fields, in order: CDR3 DNA, CDR3 protein, J gene, D gene, V gene, clone size. The D gene is left open where the match is weak. The size field is filled for only some rows; it gives once, few, many or a size class.

TGCGCCAGCAGTTCTAGCGGGGTTATTCAGCAGTACTTC CASSSSGVIQQYF TRBJ2-7 TRBD2 TRBV10-2 .
TGTGCCAGCAGCGTATACGGGGCCTCGTACGAGCAGTACTTC CASSVYGASYEQYF TRBJ2-7 . TRBV9 .
TGTGCCAGCAGTGAATCGGGTGAATCTGGAAACACCATATATTTT CASSESGESGNTIYF TRBJ1-3 . TRBV6-1 .
TGTGCCTGGAGTTCAACAGACTACGAGCAGTACTTC CAWSSTDYEQYF TRBJ2-7 . TRBV30 .
TGCGCCAGCAACCAAGATCGGATAGGGAGCACTGAAAAACTGTTTTTT CASNQDRIGSTEKLFF TRBJ1-4 . TRBV4-1 .
TGCGCCAGCAGCCAGAGACTAGCGGGAGGGCCCCGGGGAGATACGCAGTATTTT CASSQRLAGGPRGDTQYF TRBJ2-3 TRBD2 TRBV5-1 .
TGTGCCTGGAGTCCAGCCACTAACTATGGCTACACCTTC CAWSPATNYGYTF TRBJ1-2 . TRBV30 .
TGTGCCTGGAGTGTACGGGGGGGAACCGGGGAGCTGTTTTTT CAWSVRGGTGELFF TRBJ2-2 TRBD2 TRBV30 .
TGTGCCAGCAGTTACTCGGGGGGATCCGGAAACACCATATATTTT CASSYSGGSGNTIYF TRBJ1-3 . TRBV6-5 .
TGCGCCAGCAGTGTACAGGGGGCTAGCACAGATACGCAGTATTTT CASSVQGASTDTQYF TRBJ2-3 TRBD1 TRBV5-1 .
TGTGCCAGCACCCCCTCCGGGACTGGGGGCACTGAAGCTTTCTTT CASTPSGTGGTEAFF TRBJ1-1 . TRBV5-8 medium-sized
TGTGCCAGCAGTGAACCACAGTTGAACACTGAAGCTTTCTTT CASSEPQLNTEAFF TRBJ1-1 . TRBV6-1 .
TGCGCCAGCAGCCAAGTTAGACTAGCGAACACAGATACGCAGTATTTT CASSQVRLANTDTQYF TRBJ2-3 TRBD2 TRBV4-1 .
TGTGCCAGCAGCGATGACGGCCTAGCGGGGGCCTACAATGAGCAGTTCTTC CASSDDGLAGAYNEQFF TRBJ2-1 TRBD2 TRBV5-6 .
TGTGCCAGCAGCGTAGCTCCGGGCGGGAGCCCCTCTGGGGCCAACGTCCTGACTTTC CASSVAPGGSPSGANVLTF TRBJ2-6 TRBD2 TRBV9 .
TGTGCCTGGGGGGGACAGGCGAATCAGCCCCAGCATTTT CAWGGQANQPQHF TRBJ1-5 TRBD1 TRBV30 .
TGTGCCAGTAGTATTGTGGGGGGCGAGCAGTACTTC CASSIVGGEQYF TRBJ2-7 . TRBV19 .
TGTGCCAGCTCACCACCAGGACAGGGGCCCATCTCCTACGAGCAGTACTTC CASSPPGQGPISYEQYF TRBJ2-7 TRBD1 TRBV18 .
TGTGCCAGCAGTGAAGCGGGCTACAATGAGCAGTTCTTC CASSEAGYNEQFF TRBJ2-1 . TRBV6-1 .
TGTGCCAGCAGTTTATCAATAGGGGGATCCTACAATGAGCAGTTCTTC CASSLSIGGSYNEQFF TRBJ2-1 . TRBV27 .
TGTGCCAGTAGAATCCTGGGACAGGGGAAGGGCAATCAGCCCCAGCATTTT CASRILGQGKGNQPQHF TRBJ1-5 TRBD1 TRBV19 few
TGTGCCAGTGGACAGGGATACGAGCAGTACTTC CASGQGYEQYF TRBJ2-7 TRBD1 TRBV2 .
TGTGCCAGCAGCCGTATGGCGGCTCGGGGTTTGAACACTGAAGCTTTCTTT CASSRMAARGLNTEAFF TRBJ1-1 . TRBV13 .
TGTGCCAGCAGTGATCAGCAGGGAACGGGAGGCTACACCTTC CASSDQQGTGGYTF TRBJ1-2 . TRBV6-1 .
TGTGCCAGCAGCCAAACAAAGGGACAGGGCACGAATCAGCCCCAGCATTTT CASSQTKGQGTNQPQHF TRBJ1-5 TRBD1 TRBV5-4 .
TGTGCCAGCAGCTTAGCGGGACACAATCAGCCCCAGCATTTT CASSLAGHNQPQHF TRBJ1-5 . TRBV7-2 .
TGCGCCAGCAGCTATCTGATGGGAGACTCTGGAAACACCATATATTTT CASSYLMGDSGNTIYF TRBJ1-3 . TRBV5-1 .
TGTGCCAGCAGCGTATTGCTAGAGGATGAGCAGTTCTTC CASSVLLEDEQFF TRBJ2-1 . TRBV9 .
TGTGCCAGCGGAAACACCGGGGAGCTGTTTTTT CASGNTGELFF TRBJ2-2 . TRBV25-1 .
TGTGCCAGCAGTGAAGAGGGACCGGGGAATTCACCCCTCCACTTT CASSEEGPGNSPLHF TRBJ1-6 . TRBV6-1 .
TGTGCCTGGAGACCTGTAGAGGGGGTGAGCACAGATACGCAGTATTTT CAWRPVEGVSTDTQYF TRBJ2-3 . TRBV30 .
TGTGCCAGCAGCCAGACAGGGAAGGCCTACAATGAGCAGTTCTTC CASSQTGKAYNEQFF TRBJ2-1 TRBD1 TRBV7-9 .
TGTGCCACCAGCAGAAAAGGACAGGGGAATCAGCCCCAGCATTTT CATSRKGQGNQPQHF TRBJ1-5 TRBD1 TRBV15 .
TGTGCCAGCAGAGCCCGGGACAGGACAGATGAAAAACTGTTTTTT CASRARDRTDEKLFF TRBJ1-4 TRBD1 TRBV2 once
TGTGCCAGCACTCGAGGCAATGAGCAGTTCTTC CASTRGNEQFF TRBJ2-1 . TRBV6-5 .
TGTGCCATCAGTGGCGGGACAGTCAATGAGCAGTTCTTC CAISGGTVNEQFF TRBJ2-1 . TRBV10-3 .
TGTGCCTGGAGTGTGGGCAGATCTGTCAATGAGCAGTTCTTC CAWSVGRSVNEQFF TRBJ2-1 . TRBV30 .
TGCGCCAGCAGCCAAGAACGAGGTCAGCTCAATCAGCCCCAGCATTTT CASSQERGQLNQPQHF TRBJ1-5 . TRBV4-1 .
TGTGCCATCAGTCCTCGGACGGACAATGAGCAGTTCTTC CAISPRTDNEQFF TRBJ2-1 . TRBV10-3 .
TGCGCCAGCAGCTTGGGGGGCTCGGGTGGCTACACCTTC CASSLGGSGGYTF TRBJ1-2 . TRBV5-1 .
TGTGCCACCAGCAGAGAACAGGGACTAGGCTATGGCTACACCTTC CATSREQGLGYGYTF TRBJ1-2 . TRBV15 .
TGCGCCAGCAGCGTTGGACAGGAGAACACTGAAGCTTTCTTT CASSVGQENTEAFF TRBJ1-1 TRBD1 TRBV5-1 .
TGTGCCAGCAGGCCCCGCGGCGGAGCCCTTAATGAGCAGTTCTTC CASRPRGGALNEQFF TRBJ2-1 . TRBV7-9 few
TGCGCCAGCAGCTTGGGGCTAGGGGGGGTCACTGAAGCTTTCTTT CASSLGLGGVTEAFF TRBJ1-1 . TRBV5-1 .
TGTGCCAGCAACACTAACCCTATGGAGACCCAGTACTTC CASNTNPMETQYF TRBJ2-5 . TRBV7-2 .
TGTGCCAGCAGCTCTAGCGGGAGTTCTTATGAGCAGTTCTTC CASSSSGSSYEQFF TRBJ2-1 TRBD2 TRBV7-9 .
TGTGCCAGCAGCTTAAATAGCGGGGGGGTAGATACGCAGTATTTT CASSLNSGGVDTQYF TRBJ2-3 TRBD2 TRBV7-3 once
TGCAGCGTGACGACAGGGGGCTCCTACGAGCAGTACTTC CSVTTGGSYEQYF TRBJ2-7 TRBD1 TRBV29-1 .
TGTGCCAGCAGCTTAGCCCCTTTTTACGAGCAGTACTTC CASSLAPFYEQYF TRBJ2-7 . TRBV7-2 .
TGCGCCAGCAGCCAACACAGATGGGGTGAAGCTTTCTTT CASSQHRWGEAFF TRBJ1-1 . TRBV4-3 .
TGTGCCAGCAGCTTAAGGCTGGGGCGGGAAATAGGTTCCTACGAGCAGTACTTC CASSLRLGREIGSYEQYF TRBJ2-7 . TRBV7-6 .
TGTGCCAGCAGATCCACCCCCGGGACAGTAACCGACGAGCAGTACTTC CASRSTPGTVTDEQYF TRBJ2-7 TRBD1 TRBV6-6 once
TGTGCCAGCAGCTTGAGGTTCTATGGCTACACCTTC CASSLRFYGYTF TRBJ1-2 . TRBV7-2 .